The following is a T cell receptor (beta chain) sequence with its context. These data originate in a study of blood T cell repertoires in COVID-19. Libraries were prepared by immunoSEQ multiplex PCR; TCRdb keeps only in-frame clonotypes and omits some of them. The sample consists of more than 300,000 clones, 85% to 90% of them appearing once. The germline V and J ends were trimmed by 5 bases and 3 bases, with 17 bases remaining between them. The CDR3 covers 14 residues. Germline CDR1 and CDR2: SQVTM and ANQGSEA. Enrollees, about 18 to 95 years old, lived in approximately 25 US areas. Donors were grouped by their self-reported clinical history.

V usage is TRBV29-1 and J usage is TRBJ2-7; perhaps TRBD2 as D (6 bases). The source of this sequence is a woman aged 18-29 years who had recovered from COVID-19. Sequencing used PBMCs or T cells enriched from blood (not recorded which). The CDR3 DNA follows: TGCAGCGTTCGCGGGGACTCAGGTAGCTACGAGCAGTACTTC. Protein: CSVRGDSGSYEQYF.